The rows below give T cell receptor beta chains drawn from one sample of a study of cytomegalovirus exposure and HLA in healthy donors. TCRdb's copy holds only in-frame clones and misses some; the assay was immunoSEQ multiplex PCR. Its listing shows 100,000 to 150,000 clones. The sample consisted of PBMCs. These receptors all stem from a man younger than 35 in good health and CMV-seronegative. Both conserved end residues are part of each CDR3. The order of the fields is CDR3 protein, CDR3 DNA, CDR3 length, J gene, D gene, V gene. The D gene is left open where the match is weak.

CASSTTVNTEAFF,TGTGCCAGTAGTACGACAGTGAACACTGAAGCTTTCTTT,13,TRBJ1-1,NA,TRBV19
CASSQTTAGGYGYTF,TGCGCCAGCAGCCAGACTACAGCGGGGGGCTATGGCTACACCTTC,15,TRBJ1-2,NA,TRBV5-1
CAWSGGGFIGGYTF,TGTGCCTGGAGCGGGGGAGGCTTTATTGGAGGCTACACCTTC,14,TRBJ1-2,NA,TRBV30
CATSRVPRGNYGYTF,TGTGCCACCAGCAGGGTACCTAGGGGGAACTATGGCTACACCTTC,15,TRBJ1-2,NA,TRBV15
CASSLSGGPTDTQYF,TGTGCCAGCAGCCTGAGCGGGGGGCCCACAGATACGCAGTATTTT,15,TRBJ2-3,TRBD2,TRBV11-3
CASSRDSSSYNEQFF,TGCGCCAGCAGTCGGGACTCCAGCTCCTACAATGAGCAGTTCTTC,15,TRBJ2-1,NA,TRBV10-1
CASSPRDRSEQFF,TGTGCCAGTAGTCCCCGGGACAGGTCTGAGCAGTTCTTC,13,TRBJ2-1,TRBD1,TRBV19
CASASGLAGGYYEQYF,TGTGCCAGCGCATCTGGACTAGCGGGGGGATACTACGAGCAGTACTTC,16,TRBJ2-7,TRBD2,TRBV18
CASSLDFGAHEQFF,TGTGCCAGCAGCTTAGATTTTGGGGCCCATGAGCAGTTCTTC,14,TRBJ2-1,NA,TRBV7-3
CASSIQGISYEQYF,TGTGCCAGTAGTATACAGGGGATCTCCTACGAGCAGTACTTC,14,TRBJ2-7,NA,TRBV19
CASSRLAVLQETQYF,TGTGCCAGCAGCCGGCTAGCGGTACTCCAAGAGACCCAGTACTTC,15,TRBJ2-5,TRBD2,TRBV7-9
CASSRDRGQNTIYF,TGTGCCAGCTCACGGGACAGGGGCCAAAACACCATATATTTT,14,TRBJ1-3,TRBD1,TRBV18
CASSLARDSTYEQYF,TGTGCCAGCAGTTTGGCGAGGGACAGCACCTACGAGCAGTACTTC,15,TRBJ2-7,TRBD1,TRBV28
CASSRFPGARPARDEQYF,TGTGCCAGCTCACGCTTCCCGGGAGCCAGACCCGCGAGAGACGAGCAGTACTTC,18,TRBJ2-7,NA,TRBV18
CASSEGSGSPYEQYF,TGTGCCAGCAGTGAAGGTAGCGGGAGCCCTTACGAGCAGTACTTC,15,TRBJ2-7,TRBD2,TRBV6-1
CATNSGTAYYNSPLHF,TGTGCCACCAATTCCGGGACAGCTTACTATAATTCACCCCTCCACTTT,16,TRBJ1-6,TRBD1,TRBV19
CASKLGGHSYEQYF,TGTGCCAGCAAGTTGGGCGGGCACTCCTACGAGCAGTACTTC,14,TRBJ2-7,NA,TRBV7-9
CASSYRGLNEQYF,TGTGCCAGCAGCTACAGGGGGCTCAACGAGCAGTACTTC,13,TRBJ2-7,TRBD1,TRBV7-8
CASSVEREGRSGELFF,TGTGCCAGCAGCGTAGAACGGGAGGGCCGGAGCGGGGAGCTGTTTTTT,16,TRBJ2-2,TRBD2,TRBV9
CASSLDRGAKNIQYF,TGTGCCAGCAGCCTGGACAGGGGAGCCAAAAACATTCAGTACTTC,15,TRBJ2-4,TRBD1,TRBV6-5
CASSLAGVYEQYF,TGTGCCAGCTCGTTAGCGGGAGTCTACGAGCAGTACTTC,13,TRBJ2-7,TRBD2,TRBV18
CASSGGTGPEAFF,TGTGCCAGCAGTGGTGGTACAGGCCCTGAAGCTTTCTTT,13,TRBJ1-1,NA,TRBV6-1
CASRPGGAESEAFF,TGCGCCAGCAGGCCCGGGGGGGCAGAATCTGAAGCTTTCTTT,14,TRBJ1-1,NA,TRBV5-1